These T cell receptor beta chains were read from a single sample in a study of OX40 agonist ivuxolimab in advanced cancers. Profiled with immunoSEQ multiplex PCR; TCRdb holds only in-frame clones, not every one. The sample contains fewer than 100,000 clones, about 93% of which appear only once. The source was CD4+ or CD8+ T cells sorted from blood, collected in a trial of the OX40 agonist ivuxolimab. The receptor set was obtained from an adult with an advanced solid tumor such as melanoma, head and neck, liver or kidney cancer. The CDR3 runs from the conserved cysteine through the conserved F or W. The order of the fields is J gene, V gene, CDR3 protein.

J: TRBJ1-5; V: TRBV4-3; CDR3: CASSQESFGDRHQPQHF
J: TRBJ1-2; V: TRBV27; CDR3: CASKSRDRAYGYTF
J: TRBJ2-1; V: TRBV12-5; CDR3: CASGGTQGYNEQFF
J: TRBJ2-2; V: TRBV4-2; CDR3: CASSPSGRRAGELFF
J: TRBJ2-3; V: TRBV6-6; CDR3: CAIRGPDTQYF
J: TRBJ2-2; V: TRBV9; CDR3: CASSAQSTNTGELFF
J: TRBJ2-5; V: TRBV7-9; CDR3: CASSQVGGVQETQYF
J: TRBJ2-2; V: TRBV5-4; CDR3: CASSSGLAGVFAGELFF
J: TRBJ1-1; V: TRBV5-4; CDR3: CASSYQSDTEAFF
J: TRBJ2-7; V: TRBV30; CDR3: CAWSVDHRPFSGQYF
J: TRBJ2-7; V: TRBV5-8; CDR3: CASSPLGQPYEQYF
J: TRBJ2-1; V: TRBV5-1; CDR3: CASSLSGGRLAGPSYNEQFF
J: TRBJ1-2; V: TRBV7-9; CDR3: CASSRRGDTYNYGYTF
J: TRBJ2-2; V: TRBV19; CDR3: CASSRNTGELFF
J: TRBJ2-5; V: TRBV12-5; CDR3: CASGTPGQGGRETQYF
J: TRBJ2-1; V: TRBV7-9; CDR3: CASSPPTWDNYNEQFF
J: TRBJ2-7; V: TRBV5-6; CDR3: CASSLMSYEQYF
J: TRBJ2-7; V: TRBV5-5; CDR3: CASSLSWSASGDEQYF
J: TRBJ2-7; V: TRBV28; CDR3: CASSFPPMGAYEQYF
J: TRBJ2-5; V: TRBV15; CDR3: CATSNHGQDGRETQYF
J: TRBJ1-3; V: TRBV7-2; CDR3: CASSLDHSGNTIYF
J: TRBJ2-1; V: TRBV5-6; CDR3: CASSALGYDEQFF
J: TRBJ1-5; V: TRBV2; CDR3: CASSTWTGGNQPQHF
J: TRBJ2-7; V: TRBV4-3; CDR3: CASSQALDSFKQYF
J: TRBJ2-7; V: TRBV27; CDR3: CASSLSGEGPREQYF
J: TRBJ1-1; V: TRBV27; CDR3: CASSLPDSGEAFF
J: TRBJ2-7; V: TRBV5-4; CDR3: CASRDSPGLSYEQYF
J: TRBJ2-7; V: TRBV4-3; CDR3: CASSQETSGVSYEQYF